Listed below are T cell receptor beta chains from one sample, sequenced in a study of OX40 agonist ivuxolimab in advanced cancers. Profiling relied on immunoSEQ multiplex PCR, and the TCRdb table lists in-frame clones only, not all of them. The sample shows 70,000 to 95,000 clones, around 94% of them seen only once. Sequenced here: CD4+ or CD8+ T cells sorted from blood, sampled in a trial of the OX40 agonist ivuxolimab. The source is an adult with an advanced solid tumor such as melanoma, head and neck, liver or kidney cancer. The CDR3 runs from the conserved cysteine through the conserved F or W. D genes are given only for firm matches. Part of the rows lack a size; the others show once, few, many or a class for expanded clones.

clone size,V gene,J gene,D gene,CDR3 protein,CDR3 DNA
NA,TRBV11-2,TRBJ1-5,NA,CASSRFPGPANQPQHF,TGTGCCAGCAGTCGCTTCCCGGGCCCGGCCAATCAGCCCCAGCATTTT
NA,TRBV30,TRBJ2-1,TRBD2,CAWSPRGGGEQFF,TGTGCCTGGAGCCCCCGGGGGGGCGGTGAGCAGTTCTTC
NA,TRBV5-6,TRBJ2-5,TRBD2,CASSSNRLAGVETQYF,TGTGCCAGCAGCTCCAACAGACTAGCGGGAGTAGAGACCCAGTACTTC
once,TRBV6-1,TRBJ2-7,NA,CASSDPPRGSYEQYF,TGTGCCAGCAGTGATCCACCGCGGGGCTCCTACGAGCAGTACTTC
NA,TRBV4-1,TRBJ2-3,NA,CASSQVGRTDTQYF,TGCGCCAGCAGCCAAGTCGGGAGAACAGATACGCAGTATTTT
NA,TRBV28,TRBJ2-1,TRBD2,CASSPNTYLKRGEYEQFF,TGTGCCAGCAGTCCCAATACCTACTTAAAGCGGGGGGAGTATGAGCAGTTCTTC
NA,TRBV10-3,TRBJ2-1,NA,CAISAGNEQFF,TGTGCCATCAGTGCAGGCAATGAGCAGTTCTTC
NA,TRBV6-5,TRBJ2-7,NA,CASSYVGSVKTYEQYF,TGTGCCAGCAGTTACGTCGGCAGCGTGAAAACCTACGAGCAGTACTTC
NA,TRBV6-1,TRBJ2-2,NA,CAIERGLGTGELFF,TGTGCCATCGAACGGGGTCTGGGGACCGGGGAGCTGTTTTTT
NA,TRBV19,TRBJ2-7,TRBD1,CATSPGTAVYEQYF,TGTGCCACATCCCCGGGGACAGCGGTCTACGAGCAGTACTTC
NA,TRBV6-6,TRBJ2-5,NA,CASSYSQGGETQYF,TGTGCCAGCAGTTACTCGCAGGGAGGAGAGACCCAGTACTTC
NA,TRBV25-1,TRBJ2-1,NA,CASGGERFMDEQFF,TGTGCCAGCGGGGGAGAAAGGTTCATGGATGAGCAGTTCTTC
NA,TRBV6-5,TRBJ2-2,NA,CASSYGQTNTGELFF,TGTGCCAGCAGTTACGGCCAAACGAACACCGGGGAGCTGTTTTTT
NA,TRBV5-4,TRBJ2-7,NA,CASSFGGYEQYF,TGTGCCAGCAGCTTCGGAGGCTACGAGCAGTACTTC
NA,TRBV11-2,TRBJ2-1,NA,CASSSGFSEQFF,TGTGCCAGCAGCTCCGGGTTCTCGGAGCAGTTCTTC
NA,TRBV4-1,TRBJ2-5,NA,CASSQGSGETQYF,TGCGCCAGCAGCCAAGGGAGCGGGGAGACCCAGTACTTC
NA,TRBV10-2,TRBJ2-5,TRBD1,CASSDRTGGKETQYF,TGCGCCAGCAGTGACCGGACAGGGGGTAAGGAGACCCAGTACTTC
NA,TRBV29-1,TRBJ1-2,NA,CSGQVGYGYTF,TGCAGCGGCCAGGTGGGCTATGGCTACACCTTC
NA,TRBV7-9,TRBJ2-3,NA,CASSFLTTDTQYF,TGTGCCAGCAGCTTCCTTACAACAGATACGCAGTATTTT